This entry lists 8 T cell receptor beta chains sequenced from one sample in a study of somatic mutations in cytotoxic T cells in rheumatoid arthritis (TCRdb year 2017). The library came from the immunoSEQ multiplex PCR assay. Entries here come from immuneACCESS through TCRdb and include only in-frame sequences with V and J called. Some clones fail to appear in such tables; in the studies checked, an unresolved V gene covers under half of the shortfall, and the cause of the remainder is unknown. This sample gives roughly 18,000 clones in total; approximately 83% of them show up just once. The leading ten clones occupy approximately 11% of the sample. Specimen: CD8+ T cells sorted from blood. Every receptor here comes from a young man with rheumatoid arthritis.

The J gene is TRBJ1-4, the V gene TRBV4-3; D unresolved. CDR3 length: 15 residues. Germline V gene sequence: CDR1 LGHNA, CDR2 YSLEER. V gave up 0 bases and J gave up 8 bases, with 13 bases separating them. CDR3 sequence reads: CASSQDLAGREKLFF. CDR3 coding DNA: TGCGCCAGCAGCCAAGATCTGGCAGGTCGAGAAAAACTGTTTTTT.

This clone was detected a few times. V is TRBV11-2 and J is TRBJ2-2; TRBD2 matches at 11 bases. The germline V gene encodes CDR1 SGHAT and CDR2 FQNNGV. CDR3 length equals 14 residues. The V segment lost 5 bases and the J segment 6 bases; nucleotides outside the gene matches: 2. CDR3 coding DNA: TGTGCCAGCAGCCTTAGCGGGGGGGCCGGGGAGCTGTTTTTT. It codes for CASSLSGGAGELFF.

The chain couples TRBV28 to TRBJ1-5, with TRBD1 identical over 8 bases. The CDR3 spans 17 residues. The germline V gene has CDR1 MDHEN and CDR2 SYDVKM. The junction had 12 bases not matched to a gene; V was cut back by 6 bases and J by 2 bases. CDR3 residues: CASRGQGIKRGNQPQHF. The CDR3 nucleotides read TGTGCCAGCAGAGGACAGGGTATCAAAAGGGGCAATCAGCCCCAGCATTTT. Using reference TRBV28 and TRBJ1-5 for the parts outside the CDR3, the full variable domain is DVKVTQSSRYLVKRTGEKVFLECVQDMDHENMFWYRQDPGLGLRLIYFSYDVKMKEKGDIPEGYSVSREKKERFSLILESASTNQTSMYLCASRGQGIKRGNQPQHFGDGTRLSIL.

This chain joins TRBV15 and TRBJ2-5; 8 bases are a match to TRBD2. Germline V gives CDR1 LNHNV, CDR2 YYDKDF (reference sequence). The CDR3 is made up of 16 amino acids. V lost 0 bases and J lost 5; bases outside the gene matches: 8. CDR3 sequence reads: CATSRDGASGSETQYF. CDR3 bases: TGTGCCACCAGCAGAGATGGCGCTAGCGGGTCGGAGACCCAGTACTTC.

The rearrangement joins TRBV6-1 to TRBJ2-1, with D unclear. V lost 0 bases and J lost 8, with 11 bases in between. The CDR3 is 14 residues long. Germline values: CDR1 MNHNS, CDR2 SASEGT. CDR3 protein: CASSEAPLGYEQFF. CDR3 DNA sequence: TGTGCCAGCAGTGAAGCACCTCTAGGGTATGAGCAGTTCTTC.

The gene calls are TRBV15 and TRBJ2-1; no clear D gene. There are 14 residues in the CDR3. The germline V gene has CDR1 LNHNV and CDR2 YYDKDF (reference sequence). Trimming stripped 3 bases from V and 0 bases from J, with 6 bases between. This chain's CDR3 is CATSSESSYNEQFF. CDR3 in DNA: TGTGCCACCAGCAGTGAGAGCTCCTACAATGAGCAGTTCTTC.

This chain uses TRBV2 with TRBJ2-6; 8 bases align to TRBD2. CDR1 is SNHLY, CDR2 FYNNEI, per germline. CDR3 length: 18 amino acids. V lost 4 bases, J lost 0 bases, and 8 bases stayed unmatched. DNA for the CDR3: TGTGCCAGCAGTGGGTCGGGGGGGACAATCTCTGGGGCCAACGTCCTGACTTTC. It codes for CASSGSGGTISGANVLTF.

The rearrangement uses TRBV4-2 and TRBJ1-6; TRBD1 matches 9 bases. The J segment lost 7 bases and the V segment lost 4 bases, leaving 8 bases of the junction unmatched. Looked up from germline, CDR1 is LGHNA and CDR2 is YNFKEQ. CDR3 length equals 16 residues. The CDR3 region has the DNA TGTGCCAGCAGCCGCGACCCCGGGACAGGGAATTCACCCCTCCACTTT. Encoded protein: CASSRDPGTGNSPLHF.